This is a list of T cell receptor beta chains from one sample in a study of beta chain features in type 1 diabetes. TCRdb keeps only in-frame clones here, not all; method: immunoSEQ multiplex PCR. The table records around 710,000 clones, 9.5% to 15% of them present only once. The sample comprised naive CD4+ T cells from blood. The receptors shown here come from a man aged 25 to 40 with type 1 diabetes. Each CDR3 is given with its conserved first and last residue. The D gene is left open where the match is weak. Part of the rows lack a size; the others show once, few, many or a class for expanded clones.

>TRBJ1-5|TRBV28|TRBD1|few
CASSLGQGAQGNQPQHF
TGTGCCAGCAGTTTAGGACAGGGGGCGCAAGGCAATCAGCCCCAGCATTTT
>TRBJ2-2|TRBV11-3|TRBD2|few
CASSLGLAGNTGELFF
TGTGCCAGCAGCCTCGGACTAGCGGGGAACACCGGGGAGCTGTTTTTT
>TRBJ1-5|TRBV5-6|-|-
CASSFVGREQPQHF
TGTGCCAGCAGCTTCGTCGGCCGGGAACAGCCCCAGCATTTT
>TRBJ2-7|TRBV6-1|TRBD2|few
CASSDSTSDARSEQYF
TGTGCCAGCAGTGATTCCACTAGCGATGCACGGTCGGAGCAGTACTTC
>TRBJ2-3|TRBV20-1|-|few
CSAGGTDTQYF
TGCAGTGCAGGGGGCACAGATACGCAGTATTTT
>TRBJ2-1|TRBV18|-|few
CASSPPSGADNEQFF
TGTGCCAGCTCACCACCTTCAGGGGCGGACAATGAGCAGTTCTTC
>TRBJ1-2|TRBV9|-|few
CASSVDSGEYGYTF
TGTGCCAGCAGCGTAGACTCAGGGGAGTATGGCTACACCTTC
>TRBJ2-1|TRBV5-1|-|-
CASSTLGGVINEQFF
TGCGCCAGCAGCACCCTAGGGGGAGTAATAAATGAGCAGTTCTTC
>TRBJ2-6|TRBV19|TRBD1|few
CASSIRDRGPGANVLTF
TGTGCCAGTAGTATCCGGGACAGGGGGCCCGGGGCCAACGTCCTGACTTTC
>TRBJ2-5|TRBV14|-|-
CASSRAETQYF
TGTGCCAGCAGCCGGGCGGAGACCCAGTACTTC
>TRBJ2-5|TRBV7-9|TRBD1|few
CASSQTFSGQGGETQYF
TGTGCCAGCAGCCAGACCTTCTCGGGACAGGGGGGCGAGACCCAGTACTTC
>TRBJ2-3|TRBV7-9|TRBD1|-
CASSLTGVRDTQYF
TGTGCCAGCAGCTTAACAGGGGTGAGAGATACGCAGTATTTT
>TRBJ2-1|TRBV10-3|TRBD1|few
CAISEQDRGMNEQFF
TGTGCCATCAGTGAGCAGGACAGGGGGATGAATGAGCAGTTCTTC
>TRBJ2-1|TRBV2|-|few
CASRASLVDSSYNEQFF
TGTGCCAGCAGGGCTTCTCTGGTTGATAGCTCCTACAATGAGCAGTTCTTC
>TRBJ2-4|TRBV6-6|-|-
CASIGAGNIQYF
TGTGCCAGCATTGGCGCAGGAAACATTCAGTACTTC
>TRBJ1-2|TRBV5-1|TRBD1|-
CASSLSDRGDGYTF
TGCGCCAGCAGCTTATCGGACAGGGGTGACGGCTACACCTTC
>TRBJ2-7|TRBV11-2|-|few
CASSSSGYEQYF
TGTGCCAGCAGCTCCTCGGGGTACGAGCAGTACTTC
>TRBJ1-2|TRBV4-3|-|-
CASSQDPPQGAGYTF
TGCGCCAGCAGCCAAGACCCCCCCCAGGGAGCTGGCTACACCTTC
>TRBJ1-1|TRBV19|-|-
CASSASESYTEAFF
TGTGCCAGTAGTGCGAGCGAATCGTACACTGAAGCTTTCTTT
>TRBJ2-5|TRBV4-3|-|few
CASSQGAGVETQYF
TGCGCCAGCAGCCAAGGGGCAGGGGTAGAGACCCAGTACTTC
>TRBJ2-7|TRBV5-1|-|-
CASSLRVDEQYF
TGCGCCAGCAGCTTGAGGGTAGACGAGCAGTACTTC
>TRBJ1-5|TRBV19|-|few
CASSISGRGSIRPQHF
TGTGCCAGTAGTATTTCGGGCAGGGGCTCAATCCGGCCCCAGCATTTT
>TRBJ1-2|TRBV18|-|-
CASSPGGEPLPNYGYTF
TGTGCCAGCTCACCAGGAGGGGAGCCCCTTCCTAACTATGGCTACACCTTC
>TRBJ2-4|TRBV4-1|TRBD1|-
CASSQPRTGIRKNIQYF
TGCGCCAGCAGCCAACCTAGGACAGGGATACGAAAAAACATTCAGTACTTC
>TRBJ2-3|TRBV14|TRBD2|-
CASSHNLGTSRYTDTQYF
TGTGCCAGCAGCCACAATCTGGGGACTAGCAGATACACAGATACGCAGTATTTT
>TRBJ1-2|TRBV18|-|-
CASSDTMGQDYGYTF
TGTGCCAGCTCAGATACTATGGGACAAGACTATGGCTACACCTTC
>TRBJ1-1|TRBV9|-|-
CASSVSGPNTEAFF
TGTGCCAGCAGCGTCTCGGGTCCTAACACTGAAGCTTTCTTT
>TRBJ2-7|TRBV5-4|-|few
CASSLGGFLSYEQYF
TGTGCCAGCAGCTTGGGGGGCTTCCTCTCCTACGAGCAGTACTTC
>TRBJ1-4|TRBV6-6|TRBD1|few
CASSYDRVDEKLFF
TGTGCCAGCAGTTACGACAGGGTTGATGAAAAACTGTTTTTT
>TRBJ2-1|TRBV5-4|-|few
CASSYMGGGNEQFF
TGTGCCAGCAGCTACATGGGAGGAGGCAATGAGCAGTTCTTC
>TRBJ2-3|TRBV4-2|TRBD2|few
CASSQGTSGHTDTQYF
TGTGCCAGCAGCCAAGGGACTAGCGGCCACACAGATACGCAGTATTTT
>TRBJ2-1|TRBV13|-|many
CASSTVTSLNEQFF
TGTGCCAGCAGTACCGTGACTAGTCTCAATGAGCAGTTCTTC
>TRBJ1-2|TRBV29-1|-|-
CSVESRVTANYGYTF
TGCAGCGTTGAAAGTCGGGTTACCGCTAACTATGGCTACACCTTC
>TRBJ1-6|TRBV5-1|-|few
CASSPSGAGSLGTNSPLHF
TGCGCCAGCAGCCCCTCGGGGGCAGGCTCGCTCGGGACAAATTCACCCCTCCACTTT
>TRBJ2-4|TRBV7-2|-|-
CASSLVGGNIQYF
TGTGCCAGCAGCTTAGTCGGGGGAAACATTCAGTACTTC
>TRBJ1-1|TRBV5-1|-|few
CASSLEMNTEAFF
TGCGCCAGCAGCCTTGAGATGAACACTGAAGCTTTCTTT
>TRBJ1-1|TRBV6-5|TRBD1|once
CASRPVDRGGTEAFF
TGTGCCAGCAGGCCCGTTGACAGGGGAGGGACTGAAGCTTTCTTT